Presented here are 9 T cell receptor beta chains from one specimen sequenced in a study of cytomegalovirus exposure and HLA in healthy donors. The PCR was carried out with 60 Vbeta primers and 13 Jbeta primers. The repertoire was sequenced with immunoSEQ multiplex PCR; TCRdb's copy has only in-frame clones and lacks some. The table includes 100,000 to 150,000 clones, around 70% detected once. Sequenced material: PBMCs. The receptors shown here come from a male donor in good health and CMV-seronegative.

This clone was seen a few times. The gene calls are TRBV19 and TRBJ1-4; D gene unclear. The germline V gene has CDR1 LNHDA and CDR2 SQIVND (reference sequence). The CDR3 is 12 residues long. V gave up 10 bases and J gave up 0 bases, with 6 bases separating them. The chain's CDR3 is CATGTTNEKLFF. The CDR3 DNA reads TGTGCCACCGGGACAACTAATGAAAAACTGTTTTTT.

The chain recombines TRBV2 with TRBJ1-5; 10 bases fit TRBD1. The ends lost 3 bases at V and 2 bases at J; junction bases unmatched: 7. The CDR3 loop spans 17 amino acids. Germline CDR1 reads SNHLY; CDR2 reads FYNNEI. Written as DNA, the CDR3 is TGTGCCAGCAGTGAGGGGACAGGGGATTGGGGCAATCAGCCCCAGCATTTT. This encodes CASSEGTGDWGNQPQHF.

The chain couples TRBV9 to TRBJ2-7; 12 nucleotides match TRBD2. The germline V gene encodes CDR1 SGDLS and CDR2 YYNGEE. With V trimmed by 0 bases and J by 4 bases, 11 bases remained unmatched. The CDR3 spans 18 residues. CDR3 nucleotides: TGTGCCAGCAGCGTAGGAGGACTAGCGGGATCCGGGGATTACGAGCAGTACTTC. This codes for CASSVGGLAGSGDYEQYF.

The V and J genes are TRBV2 and TRBJ1-2, with D unclear. V lost 6 bases to trimming and J lost 7 bases, with 18 bases between them. Germline loops: CDR1 SNHLY, CDR2 FYNNEI. This CDR3 is built from 14 residues. CDR3 nucleotides: TGTGCCAGCAGAACTTTAGGCGGTACCGGTGGCTACACCTTC. The encoded protein is CASRTLGGTGGYTF.

The chain couples TRBV19 to TRBJ2-1, with D hard to call. This CDR3 has 14 amino acids. V lost 0 bases and J 4 bases, leaving 7 bases between the germline ends. Germline assignment: CDR1 LNHDA and CDR2 SQIVND (reference sequence). The CDR3 nucleotides read TGTGCCAGTAGTATAGATCATGTTTACAATGAGCAGTTCTTC. Its translation: CASSIDHVYNEQFF.

The V and J genes are TRBV11-2 and TRBJ2-1; D possibly corresponds to TRBD1 (5 bases). CDR1 and CDR2 (germline): SGHAT, FQNNGV. The V and J ends lost 4 bases and 4 bases respectively, with 11 bases between them. CDR3 length: 14 amino acids. CDR3 in DNA: TGTGCCAGCAGCTCGCGAGACAGTTACAATGAGCAGTTCTTC. Translation: CASSSRDSYNEQFF.

As regards this clone: This sample includes further DNA sequences coding for the same CDR3. V and J are TRBV7-8 and TRBJ2-7, with 11 bases that match TRBD2. V trimming: 5 bases; J trimming: 4 bases; junction bases outside the gene matches: 7. The CDR3 loop spans 15 amino acids. CDR1 and CDR2 from the germline V gene are SGHVS and FQNEAQ. The CDR3 region has the DNA TGTGCCAGCAGCCAAGCCGGGACTAGCGGATACGAGCAGTACTTC. Its protein is CASSQAGTSGYEQYF. Filled out from reference TRBV7-8 and TRBJ2-7, the complete variable domain reads GAGVSQSPRYKVAKRGQDVALRCDPISGHVSLFWYQQALGQGPEFLTYFQNEAQLDKSGLPSDRFFAERPEGSVSTLKIQRTQQEDSAVYLCASSQAGTSGYEQYFGPGTRLTVT.

The chain uses TRBV27 and TRBJ2-7; perhaps TRBD2 as D (6 bases). Per germline, CDR1 MNHEY and CDR2 SMNVEV (reference sequence). Trimming left V 5 bases short and J 0 bases short, with 14 bases between. CDR3 length equals 15 residues. The CDR3 nucleotides are TGTGCCAGCAGTCCAGGGACTGCTAGCTCCTACGAGCAGTACTTC. This translates into CASSPGTASSYEQYF.

V is TRBV4-2 and J is TRBJ2-5; TRBD2 matches 8 bases. CDR3 length equals 15 residues. CDR1 and CDR2 (germline): LGHNA, YNFKEQ. The junction had 1 base not matched to a gene; V was cut back by 0 bases and J by 1 base. The CDR3 protein is CASSQDREGQETQYF. The CDR3 coding sequence is TGTGCCAGCAGCCAAGATCGGGAGGGCCAAGAGACCCAGTACTTC.